This is a list of T cell receptor beta chains from one sample in a study of T cells in Graves' hyperthyroidism and ophthalmopathy. TCRdb ran MiXCR on the multiplex PCR reads and lists one entry per CDR3 protein. The sample contains hundreds of thousands of distinct CDR3 sequences, roughly a third of which appear only once. The sample consisted of blood. These receptors were obtained from a woman between 40 and 50 years old with Graves' hyperthyroidism. CDR3s include the opening cysteine and the closing phenylalanine or tryptophan. The D gene is left open where the match is weak. Clone size is not always given. Where it is, it says once, few, many or a class for expanded clones.

clone size: many
D gene: TRBD1
J gene: TRBJ1-6
V gene: TRBV4-3
CDR3 protein: CATRLGTGDYSPLHF
CDR3 DNA: TGCGCCACACGGCTCGGGACAGGGGATTATTCGCCCCTCCACTTT

clone size: many
D gene: .
J gene: TRBJ1-2
V gene: TRBV5-1
CDR3 protein: CASSLDGQTNYGYTF
CDR3 DNA: TGCGCCAGCAGCTTGGATGGGCAGACTAACTATGGCTACACCTTC

clone size: .
D gene: TRBD1
J gene: TRBJ1-2
V gene: TRBV6-1
CDR3 protein: CASSRTGGGNYGYTF
CDR3 DNA: TGTGCCAGCAGCCGAACAGGGGGAGGAAACTATGGCTACACCTTC

clone size: many
D gene: .
J gene: TRBJ2-7
V gene: TRBV7-9
CDR3 protein: CASSYGTLPYEQYF
CDR3 DNA: TGTGCCAGCAGCTACGGAACCCTACCCTACGAGCAGTACTTC

clone size: once
D gene: TRBD1
J gene: TRBJ1-1
V gene: TRBV12-3/TRBV12-4
CDR3 protein: CASSPDRPLSTEAFF
CDR3 DNA: TGTGCCAGCAGCCCGGACAGGCCTTTAAGCACTGAAGCTTTCTTT

clone size: many
D gene: .
J gene: TRBJ1-5
V gene: TRBV19
CDR3 protein: CASNEQHSNQPQHF
CDR3 DNA: TGTGCCTCAAACGAACAACATAGCAATCAGCCCCAGCATTTT

clone size: few
D gene: .
J gene: TRBJ1-2
V gene: TRBV4-1
CDR3 protein: CASSQVIRSTNYGYTF
CDR3 DNA: TGCGCCAGCAGCCAAGTTATAAGGAGTACCAACTATGGCTACACCTTC

clone size: .
D gene: .
J gene: TRBJ2-6
V gene: TRBV7-9
CDR3 protein: CASSPQRSGARAEAF
CDR3 DNA: TGTGCCAGCAGCCCTCAGCGGTCTGGGGCGAGGGCTGAAGCTTTC

clone size: few
D gene: TRBD1
J gene: TRBJ1-2
V gene: TRBV4-3
CDR3 protein: CASSLTGGASGYTF
CDR3 DNA: TGCGCCAGCAGCCTGACAGGGGGCGCGAGTGGCTACACCTTC

clone size: .
D gene: .
J gene: TRBJ1-2
V gene: TRBV6-2/TRBV6-3
CDR3 protein: CASGRYYGYTF
CDR3 DNA: TGTGCCAGTGGTCGGTACTATGGCTACACCTTC

clone size: few
D gene: .
J gene: TRBJ2-7
V gene: TRBV5-1
CDR3 protein: CASSQALGSYEQYF
CDR3 DNA: TGCGCCAGCAGCCAAGCGCTGGGTTCCTACGAGCAGTACTTC

clone size: few
D gene: .
J gene: TRBJ1-4
V gene: TRBV6-6
CDR3 protein: CASSYSTRGFTTNEKLFF
CDR3 DNA: TGTGCCAGCAGTTACTCGACGAGGGGTTTCACAACTAATGAAAAACTGTTTTTT

clone size: many
D gene: TRBD1
J gene: TRBJ2-2
V gene: TRBV7-7
CDR3 protein: CASSPRQGGSGELFF
CDR3 DNA: TGTGCTAGCAGCCCCCGACAGGGCGGTAGCGGGGAGCTGTTTTTT

clone size: few
D gene: TRBD1
J gene: TRBJ2-5
V gene: TRBV5-1
CDR3 protein: CASSLAGTGQETQYF
CDR3 DNA: TGCGCCAGCAGCTTGGCTGGGACAGGACAAGAGACCCAGTACTTC

clone size: many
D gene: .
J gene: TRBJ2-7
V gene: TRBV15
CDR3 protein: CATSRDRGGYYEQYF
CDR3 DNA: TGTGCCACCAGCAGAGATAGGGGCGGCTACTACGAGCAGTACTTC

clone size: .
D gene: .
J gene: TRBJ2-5
V gene: TRBV29-1
CDR3 protein: CSVDSEGMQETQYF
CDR3 DNA: TGCAGCGTTGATTCGGAGGGGATGCAAGAGACCCAGTACTTC

clone size: .
D gene: .
J gene: TRBJ1-2
V gene: TRBV6-6
CDR3 protein: CASSEEGCGYTF
CDR3 DNA: TGTGCCAGCAGTGAAGAGGGTTGCGGCTACACCTTC

clone size: .
D gene: TRBD1
J gene: TRBJ1-1
V gene: TRBV7-9
CDR3 protein: CASRSPGQGHTEAFF
CDR3 DNA: TGTGCCAGCAGGTCACCGGGACAGGGCCACACTGAAGCTTTCTTT

clone size: many
D gene: .
J gene: TRBJ1-1
V gene: TRBV10-2
CDR3 protein: CASSERPGNTEAFF
CDR3 DNA: TGCGCCAGCAGTGAGAGACCCGGGAACACTGAAGCTTTCTTT

clone size: many
D gene: .
J gene: TRBJ1-1
V gene: TRBV14
CDR3 protein: CASSQVSGGSTEAFF
CDR3 DNA: TGTGCCAGCAGCCAAGTCTCGGGAGGTTCAACTGAAGCTTTCTTT

clone size: .
D gene: TRBD1
J gene: TRBJ2-2
V gene: TRBV11-3
CDR3 protein: CASSRLQGAGTGELFF
CDR3 DNA: TGTGCCAGCAGTCGCCTACAGGGGGCCGGCACCGGGGAGCTGTTTTTT

clone size: many
D gene: .
J gene: TRBJ1-1
V gene: TRBV20-1
CDR3 protein: CSARDLKNTEAFF
CDR3 DNA: TGCAGTGCTAGAGATCTCAAGAACACTGAAGCTTTCTTT